This TCR beta chain appears in the sequencing data of a study of shared clonotypes between healthy human individuals (dated by TCRdb to 2020 to 2022). About the full investigation: The cohort comprised a couple of women and three men aged 18 to 49 years. Libraries were prepared and TCR repertoires were sequenced by different laboratories using diverse techniques, in order to increase sequencing depth and limit assay-specific biases. Between about 0.94 and 8.9 billion PBMCs per donor were obtained by leukapheresis. To estimate repertoire size and how much clonotype sharing occurs between individuals, the study deeply sequenced the blood TCR repertoires of several healthy adults. For each donor, three plates each were used for CD4 naive and CD4 memory, two plates were used for CD8 naive, and one plate was used for CD8 memory.

Using the deep immunoSEQ assay, TCR CDR3 regions were amplified from genomic DNA by multiplex PCR. Genomic DNA extracted from each cell subset was distributed evenly over all wells of several immunoSEQ 96-well plates, and each plate served as one replicate. For sorted subsets, each replicate PCR was loaded with about 0.2 ug genomic DNA, equivalent to about 30,000 T cell genomes. Purified libraries were measured with a Qubit 3.0 fluorometer, size-checked on a Bioanalyzer 2100, and measured again with the KAPA Library Quantification kit. Each immunoSEQ 96-well plate was sequenced on its own single-read 150-cycle Illumina NextSeq 550 flow cell. In the authors' own workflow: Because the immunoSEQ output held only junctional sequences and lacked quality scores, the filtering could not match the filtering applied to full-length reads. To assign V/J genes and CDR3, sequences were annotated against IMGT germline references using PyIR, a Python wrapper for IgBLAST v1.9. Any read was removed if the V/J assignment was weak (E-value above 1e-6), the CDR3 was missing, or the read contained stop codons, out-of-frame junctions, or ambiguous translated residues. A V3J clonotype was defined by an identical inferred V gene, J gene, and CDR3 amino acid sequence. To compute the percentage overlap between repertoires, the number of shared unique clonotypes was divided by the size of the smaller repertoire. Repertoire richness was assessed with RTK rarefaction, the Chao1 estimator, and Recon v2.1 estimates of unobserved clonotypes. Generation probabilities for all TCRbeta clonotypes obtained by the gDNA method from a few donors were computed using OLGA. Sourced from immuneACCESS, this table was stored by TCRdb with only in-frame sequences that have V and J called. A share of the clones is absent; for the studies checked, an unresolved V gene accounts for under half, and the remainder has no known explanation. Clone size and V and J calls were adopted from that table, with D and trimming inferred from the DNA. The sample contains about 1.4 million clones, roughly 97% of them found a single time. The ten largest account for roughly 1.2% of the sample.

The donors were healthy, HIV-negative adults with no recently reported acute infections or vaccinations. All donors were Caucasian adults living in Nashville, Tennessee, USA. CD4+ T cells were enriched by magnetic negative selection; naive cells were then positively selected on CD45RA, and the negative fraction formed the memory subset. After blood collection by leukapheresis, PBMCs were isolated using Ficoll-Histopaque density gradient centrifugation and then cryopreserved in the vapor phase of liquid nitrogen. Purity and quantity of every magnetically sorted T cell population were checked by analytical flow cytometry. Each sorted fraction had its genomic DNA isolated and then quantified by UV absorbance on a Nanodrop 2000c. The germline V and J ends show losses of 5 bases and 6 bases respectively, and no gene match explains 5 bases of the junction. The germline V gene (reference sequence) yields SEHNR for CDR1 and FQNEAQ for CDR2. The CDR3, from cysteine to phenylalanine, totals 14 residues. The retained sequence is limited to the CDR3, 42 bases, with the frame set at the first base.

Study-wide conclusions, independent of this receptor: Pairwise subsampling led to the expectation that sequencing depth would affect the degree of clonotype sharing among donors. Across a few donors, approximately 5% of naive CD4, roughly 3.3% of naive CD8, approximately 2.5% of memory CD4, and approximately 0.42% of memory CD8 clonotypes were shared. Higher generation probabilities were observed for clonotypes shared by all four sorted-subset donors than for non-shared clonotypes. Naive subsets generally had larger estimated clonotype richness than memory subsets did. Because the study included only a small number of donors, the genetic and exposure-history diversity represented was limited. Sampling was restricted to blood, and TCR repertoires in tissues likely differ from the TCR repertoires found in blood. Rarefaction of sorted-subset datasets indicated incomplete sequencing despite the large sequencing depth.

As for this clone: Its antigen remains undetermined. No much larger clonotype is one base removed from it; base qualities were not supplied.

The sequencing sample was made of naive CD4+ T cells sorted from blood. Taken with the paper, the label for cell subset or site translates to: CD45RA+ positively selected. This sequence originates from a man aged 25 to 40 in good health. Recombination joined TRBV7-9 with TRBJ2-1, with 9 junctional bases fitting TRBD2. CDR3 sequence: CASSQVAGANEQFF. The bases are TGTGCCAGCAGCCAAGTAGCGGGAGCCAATGAGCAGTTCTTC.